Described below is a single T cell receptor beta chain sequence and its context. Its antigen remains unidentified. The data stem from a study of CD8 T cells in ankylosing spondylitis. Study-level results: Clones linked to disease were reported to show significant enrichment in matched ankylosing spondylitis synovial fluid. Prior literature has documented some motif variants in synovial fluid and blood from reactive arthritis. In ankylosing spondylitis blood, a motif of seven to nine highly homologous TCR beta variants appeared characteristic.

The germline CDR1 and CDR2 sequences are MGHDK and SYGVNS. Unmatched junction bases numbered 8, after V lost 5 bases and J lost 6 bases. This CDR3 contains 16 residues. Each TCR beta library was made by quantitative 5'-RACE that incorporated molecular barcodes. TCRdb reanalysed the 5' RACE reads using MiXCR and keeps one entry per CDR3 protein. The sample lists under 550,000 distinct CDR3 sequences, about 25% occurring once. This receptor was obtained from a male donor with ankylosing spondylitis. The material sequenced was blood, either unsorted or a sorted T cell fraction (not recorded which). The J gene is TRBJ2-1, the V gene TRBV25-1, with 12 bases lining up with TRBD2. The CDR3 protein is CASSKVTSGSGNEQFF. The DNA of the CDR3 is TGTGCCAGCAGTAAAGTGACTAGCGGGAGTGGCAATGAGCAGTTCTTC.